Shown below are 31 T cell receptor beta chains from a single sample sequenced in a study of cytotoxic CD8 clonotypes in ibrutinib-treated CLL. TCRdb's copy holds only in-frame clones and misses some; the assay was immunoSEQ multiplex PCR. The table shows around 20,000 clones, with roughly 70% occurring only once. The source was PBMCs, collected after 24 months of ibrutinib treatment. These receptors were taken from a human donor with chronic lymphocytic leukemia.

The CDR3 region is CASSWTHSYEQYF. The CDR3 region has the DNA TGTGCCAGCAGCTGGACCCATTCCTACGAGCAGTACTTC. The rearrangement joins TRBV5-4 to TRBJ2-7; no definite D call. V lost 3 bases and J lost 1, with 8 bases in between. Per the germline V gene, CDR1 is SGHNT and CDR2 is YYREEE (reference sequence). The CDR3 covers 13 residues.

The chain employs TRBV30 and TRBJ2-2, with 8 positions matching TRBD1. Per the germline V gene, CDR1 is GTSNPN and CDR2 is SVGIG (reference sequence). Unmatched junction bases numbered 9, after V lost 5 bases and J lost 7 bases. CDR3 length equals 14 residues. The CDR3 reads CAWGLTGAIGELFF. The CDR3 DNA reads as TGTGCCTGGGGATTGACAGGGGCAATCGGGGAGCTGTTTTTT.

This clone is judged medium-sized. The J gene is TRBJ1-2, the V gene TRBV5-1; D is perhaps TRBD1 (5 bases). CDR1 and CDR2 (germline): SGHRS, YFSETQ. V shed 0 bases and J shed 4 bases, with 7 bases lying between them. This CDR3 has 13 residues. CDR3 sequence (DNA): TGCGCCAGCAGCTTGGGGGGCGGCTATGGCTACACCTTC. Encoded protein: CASSLGGGYGYTF. Full variable domain (remainder filled in from reference TRBV5-1 and TRBJ1-2): KAGVTQTPRYLIKTRGQQVTLSCSPISGHRSVSWYQQTPGQGLQFLFEYFSETQRNKGNFPGRFSGRQFSNSRSEMNVSTLELGDSALYLCASSLGGGYGYTFGSGTRLTVV.

Only a few counts were recorded for this clone. This chain links TRBV10-2 with TRBJ1-6; a possible D gene is TRBD1 (6 bases). Germline loops: CDR1 WSHSY, CDR2 SAAADI. This CDR3 is 14 amino acids long. The V end was cut by 1 base, the J end by 9 bases, with 10 bases between. CDR3 DNA sequence: TGCGCCAGCAGTGAGTTACAGGGAAGTTCACCCCTCCACTTT. Translating gives CASSELQGSSPLHF.

The V gene is TRBV12-2, the J gene TRBJ1-1. TRBV12-2 is recorded as a pseudogene. CDR3 length: 17 amino acids. This CDR3 reads CASRETLGGRMNTEAFF. The CDR3 nucleotides read TGTGCAAGTCGCGAAACCCTGGGGGGGAGGATGAACACTGAAGCTTTCTTT.

The chain is built from TRBV18 and TRBJ1-5; 8 bases agree with TRBD1. V dropped 5 bases and J dropped 0; count of bases not matched to a gene: 9. The CDR3 loop spans 17 amino acids. Germline CDR1 is KGHSH and CDR2 is LQKENI. In DNA, the CDR3 is TGTGCCAGCTCAGTCGGACAGGGCCTAAATAGCAATCAGCCCCAGCATTTT. Translating gives CASSVGQGLNSNQPQHF.

The chain carries TRBV11-2 and TRBJ2-6; 8 nucleotides align to TRBD1. Trimming cost V 1 base and J 2 bases; bases outside gene matches: 10. From germline, CDR1 is SGHAT and CDR2 FQNNGV. This CDR3 has 19 amino acids. The CDR3 DNA reads TGTGCCAGCAGCTTAGTAGGGCAGGGGGCGGCTACTGGGGCCAACGTCCTGACTTTC. Protein product: CASSLVGQGAATGANVLTF.

This chain joins TRBV27 and TRBJ2-5, with no clear D. CDR1 MNHEY and CDR2 SMNVEV come from the germline V gene (reference sequence). The CDR3 sequence is 17 residues long. The V end lost 5 bases, the J end lost 8 bases, and 27 bases lay between the germline ends. The CDR3 is CASSPLGSPAPQGTQYF. The DNA of the CDR3 is TGTGCCAGCAGTCCGCTTGGGTCCCCCGCCCCGCAAGGTACCCAGTACTTC.

V usage is TRBV7-2 and J usage is TRBJ2-3; D is unclear. Trimming cost V 5 bases and J 4 bases, with 7 bases left between them. The CDR3 is 12 amino acids. In germline, CDR1 is SGHTA, CDR2 FQGNSA. The CDR3 bases are TGTGCCAGCAGCGGCGCTGCAGATACGCAGTATTTT. It translates to CASSGAADTQYF.

In its sample, this clone was seen once. J is TRBJ2-3 and V is TRBV5-1; weak D call: TRBD2 (5 bases). Germline V gives CDR1 SGHRS, CDR2 YFSETQ. Trimming took 0 bases from V and 1 from J, leaving 12 bases between them. The CDR3 loop spans 16 amino acids. The DNA of the CDR3 is TGCGCCAGCAGCTTGGAGGGAGTAGATGGCACAGATACGCAGTATTTT. Encoded protein: CASSLEGVDGTDTQYF.

The V call is TRBV5-4, the J call TRBJ1-3; TRBD1 matches 8 bases. The CDR3 is 15 residues long. With 0 bases clipped from V and 3 bases from J, the junction kept 2 bases outside the gene matches. Germline CDR1 and CDR2: SGHNT and YYREEE (reference sequence). CDR3 nucleotides: TGTGCCAGCAGCTTGGCAGGGGGCGGTGGAAACACCATATATTTT. Protein sequence: CASSLAGGGGNTIYF.

This sequence joins TRBV5-1 and TRBJ2-5; TRBD1 is a possible D gene (8 bases). The CDR3 spans 16 residues. Germline-derived CDR1 and CDR2 are SGHRS and YFSETQ. Trimming cost V 4 bases and J 0 bases, with 16 bases left between them. CDR3 nucleotide sequence: TGCGCCAGCAGCAGCGGGACAGGAGGGTACCAAGAGACCCAGTACTTC. Translated: CASSSGTGGYQETQYF.

The V gene is TRBV2, the J gene TRBJ2-3, with 12 nucleotides matching TRBD2. The ends lost 6 bases at V and 9 bases at J; junction bases unmatched: 13. CDR3 length: 16 residues. Germline V CDR1 and CDR2: SNHLY, FYNNEI. For the CDR3, the DNA is TGTGCCAGCAGCGCCCGGACTAGCGGGGACATATTGACGCAGTATTTT. Translation: CASSARTSGDILTQYF.

This clone was found a few times. The chain uses TRBV7-6 and TRBJ2-2, with TRBD1 matching over 7 bases. The CDR3 extends over 15 amino acids. Germline values: CDR1 SGHVS, CDR2 FNYEAQ. V lost 2 bases and J lost 7; bases outside the gene matches: 7. Written as DNA, the CDR3 is TGTGCCAGCAGCTTAAGGGGGCGTACGGACGGGGAGCTGTTTTTT. This sequence encodes CASSLRGRTDGELFF.

J is TRBJ2-7 and V is TRBV7-9; 8 nucleotides match TRBD1. Trimming cost V 5 bases and J 1 base; bases outside gene matches: 7. Germline V gives CDR1 SEHNR, CDR2 FQNEAQ (reference sequence). The CDR3 contains 15 residues. CDR3 sequence (DNA): TGTGCCAGCAGCCCAGGACAGGGTGGGTCCTACGAGCAGTACTTC. Translated: CASSPGQGGSYEQYF.

This clone was detected a few times. The V and J genes are TRBV15 and TRBJ2-3; D is ambiguous. V dropped 1 base and J dropped 2 bases, with 13 bases sitting between them. Germline CDR1 reads LNHNV; CDR2 reads YYDKDF (reference sequence). The CDR3 contains 16 residues. The CDR3 bases are TGTGCCACCAGCAGAGTGCAAACCTCATACACAGATACGCAGTATTTT. It encodes CATSRVQTSYTDTQYF.

This clone was detected a few times. The chain joins TRBV27 to TRBJ1-3; D uncertain. Deletions cut 5 bases from V and 0 bases from J, with 8 bases between. This CDR3 has 14 amino acids. CDR1 and CDR2 (germline): MNHEY, SMNVEV (reference sequence). CDR3 in amino acids: CASSEDLSGNTIYF. The CDR3 DNA follows: TGTGCCAGCAGTGAAGACCTCTCTGGAAACACCATATATTTT.

This sequence joins TRBV11-2 and TRBJ2-5; 8 positions match TRBD1. Germline V gene lookup returns CDR1 SGHAT and CDR2 FQNNGV. CDR3 length: 15 amino acids. V lost 5 bases, J lost 1 base, and 6 bases stayed unmatched. The CDR3 here is CASSPGGIGQETQYF. CDR3 nucleotide sequence: TGTGCCAGCAGCCCAGGGGGCATTGGCCAAGAGACCCAGTACTTC.

The gene calls are TRBV4-1 and TRBJ1-2; no clear D gene. The V end was cut by 0 bases, the J end by 4 bases, with 12 bases between. CDR3 length: 15 residues. Germline CDR1 MGHRA, CDR2 YSYEKL. CDR3 residues: CASSQDSGQIYGYTF. DNA of the CDR3: TGCGCCAGCAGCCAAGATTCGGGTCAGATCTATGGCTACACCTTC.

The chain couples TRBV5-6 to TRBJ2-7; 7 nucleotides agree with TRBD2. The CDR3 spans 14 residues. Germline lookup yields CDR1 SGHDT and CDR2 YYEEEE. Trimming took 3 bases from V and 2 from J; bases not matched to a gene: 5. CDR3 nucleotides: TGTGCCAGCAGCTCAAGGGAGGGGACCTACGAGCAGTACTTC. Protein: CASSSREGTYEQYF.

In this sample, this clone turned up a few times. The CDR3 nucleotides read TGTGCCAGCAGTTCCTGGATGGTAGGGGGCCCAACTATTATGAACACTGAAGCTTTCTTT. Its protein is CASSSWMVGGPTIMNTEAFF. The V and J genes are TRBV27 and TRBJ1-1; 7 nucleotides align to TRBD1. Germline values: CDR1 MNHEY, CDR2 SMNVEV (reference sequence). The CDR3 is 20 amino acids. V lost 4 bases to trimming and J lost 0 bases; unmatched junction nucleotides: 20.

The sample holds a few counts of this clone. This chain joins TRBV7-9 and TRBJ2-1; D is possibly TRBD2 (5 bases). Germline V lookup: CDR1 SEHNR, CDR2 FQNEAQ (reference sequence). The length of the CDR3 is 13 residues. V dropped 2 bases and J dropped 9 bases, with 11 bases sitting between them. The CDR3 region has the DNA TGTGCCAGCAGCTTAACTAGTTCGAGTGAGCAGTTCTTC. It encodes CASSLTSSSEQFF.

This rearrangement joins TRBV27 to TRBJ1-2; TRBD1 aligns across 7 bases. With V trimmed by 3 bases and J by 4 bases, 8 bases remained unmatched. Germline loops: CDR1 MNHEY, CDR2 SMNVEV (reference sequence). This CDR3 is built from 15 residues. The CDR3 reads CASSLDRSGGYGYTF. CDR3 coding DNA: TGTGCCAGCAGTTTGGACAGGTCAGGGGGCTATGGCTACACCTTC.

The chain joins TRBV5-1 to TRBJ2-1; tentative D call: TRBD1 (5 bases). The CDR3 loop spans 15 amino acids. V shed 4 bases and J shed 10 bases, with 21 bases lying between them. Germline CDR1 reads SGHRS; CDR2 reads YFSETQ. CDR3 sequence reads: CASSAQVSSYVEQFF. The DNA of the CDR3 is TGCGCCAGCAGCGCACAGGTAAGCTCCTACGTAGAGCAGTTCTTC.

This rearrangement joins TRBV5-4 to TRBJ2-2; D unclear. Trimming took 3 bases from V and 6 from J, leaving 9 bases between them. This CDR3 contains 13 residues. Looked up from germline, CDR1 is SGHNT and CDR2 is YYREEE (reference sequence). The CDR3 here is CASSSQAPGELFF. The DNA for the CDR3 is TGTGCCAGCAGCTCTCAGGCCCCCGGGGAGCTGTTTTTT.

This clone was found a few times. Different DNA sequences within this sample yield the same CDR3. The chain carries TRBV27 and TRBJ1-5; D gene ambiguous. Trimming pared 5 bases from V and 2 bases from J, leaving 7 bases between. The germline V gene has CDR1 MNHEY and CDR2 SMNVEV (reference sequence). The CDR3 runs to 13 residues. The CDR3 loop is CASSRTGNQPQHF. The CDR3 DNA sequence: TGTGCCAGCAGTCGGACCGGCAATCAGCCCCAGCATTTT.

For the CDR3, the DNA is TGTGCCAGTAGTATAAGGGCTAGCGGGGGGGGCACAGATACGCAGTATTTT. Encoded protein: CASSIRASGGGTDTQYF. The V call is TRBV19, the J call TRBJ2-3; TRBD2 matches at 12 bases. This CDR3 is built from 17 residues. Unmatched junction bases numbered 4, after V lost 2 bases and J lost 1 base. Germline V lookup: CDR1 LNHDA, CDR2 SQIVND (reference sequence).

This chain joins TRBV5-4 and TRBJ2-2, with D hard to call. The CDR3 runs 15 residues. Per the germline V gene, CDR1 is SGHNT and CDR2 is YYREEE (reference sequence). V was pared by 0 bases and J by 0 bases, with 6 bases between. CDR3 region: CASSLGGSNTGELFF. CDR3 DNA: TGTGCCAGCAGCTTGGGCGGATCGAACACCGGGGAGCTGTTTTTT.

This rearrangement joins TRBV11-2 to TRBJ2-3; D is undetermined. The CDR3 has 15 residues. Germline V gene lookup returns CDR1 SGHAT and CDR2 FQNNGV. Trimming removed 2 bases at V and 1 base at J, with 10 bases between. The CDR3: CASSLNPRGTDTQYF. CDR3 nucleotides: TGTGCCAGCAGCTTAAACCCTAGGGGCACAGATACGCAGTATTTT. Full variable domain (missing parts from reference TRBV11-2 and TRBJ2-3): EAGVAQSPRYKIIEKRQSVAFWCNPISGHATLYWYQQILGQGPKLLIQFQNNGVVDDSQLPKDRFSAERLKGVDSTLKIQPAKLEDSAVYLCASSLNPRGTDTQYFGPGTRLTVL.

V and J are TRBV2 and TRBJ1-2, with 12 bases identical to TRBD1. This CDR3 region has 18 residues. Germline loops: CDR1 SNHLY, CDR2 FYNNEI. The J segment lost 4 bases and the V segment lost 6 bases, leaving 15 bases of the junction unmatched. The CDR3 nucleotides read TGTGCCAGCAGCAGGGGATCTGGGGACAGGGGGCGGACCTATGGCTACACCTTC. It specifies CASSRGSGDRGRTYGYTF.

The chain carries TRBV19 and TRBJ1-2, with TRBD1 identical over 10 bases. This CDR3 comprises 14 residues. V shed 6 bases and J 8 bases; nucleotides not matched to a gene: 9. In germline, CDR1 is LNHDA, CDR2 SQIVND (reference sequence). CDR3 sequence (DNA): TGTGCCAGTAGGGATGGACAGGGGGGGAGAGGCTACACCTTC. Translated, it gives CASRDGQGGRGYTF. Drawing the rest from reference TRBV19 and TRBJ1-2, the complete variable domain is DGGITQSPKYLFRKEGQNVTLSCEQNLNHDAMYWYRQDPGQGLRLIYYSQIVNDFQKGDIAEGYSVSREKKESFPLTVTSAQKNPTAFYLCASRDGQGGRGYTFGSGTRLTVV.